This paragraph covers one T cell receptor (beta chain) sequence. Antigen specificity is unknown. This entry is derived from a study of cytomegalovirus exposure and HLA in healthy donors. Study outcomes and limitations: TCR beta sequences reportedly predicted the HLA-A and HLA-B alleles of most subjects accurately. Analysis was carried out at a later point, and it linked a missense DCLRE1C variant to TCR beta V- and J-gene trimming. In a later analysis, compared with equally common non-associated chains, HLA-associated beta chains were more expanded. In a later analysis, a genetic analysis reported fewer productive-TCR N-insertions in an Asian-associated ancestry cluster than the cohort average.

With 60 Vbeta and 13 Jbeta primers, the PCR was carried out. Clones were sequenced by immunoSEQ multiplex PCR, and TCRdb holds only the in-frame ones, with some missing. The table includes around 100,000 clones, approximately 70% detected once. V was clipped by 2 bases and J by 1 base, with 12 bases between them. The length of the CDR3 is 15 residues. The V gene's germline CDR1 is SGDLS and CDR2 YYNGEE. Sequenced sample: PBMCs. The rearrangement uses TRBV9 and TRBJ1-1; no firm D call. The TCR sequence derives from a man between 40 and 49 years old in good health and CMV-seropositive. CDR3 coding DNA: TGTGCCAGCAGCGTCTCCGCACGAGAGAACACTGAAGCTTTCTTT. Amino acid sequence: CASSVSARENTEAFF.